Below are 25 T cell receptor beta chains sequenced from a single sample in a study of cytomegalovirus exposure and HLA in healthy donors. Amplification used 60 Vbeta primers and 13 Jbeta primers. Using immunoSEQ multiplex PCR, the repertoire was profiled, and TCRdb retains in-frame clones only, with some absent. The data show 100,000 to 150,000 clones, 60% to 75% seen once. The material sequenced was PBMCs. Source of these receptors: a woman aged 50 to 60 in good health and CMV-seropositive.

This clone was observed a few times. V is TRBV13 and J is TRBJ1-1, with 9 bases aligning to TRBD1. The CDR3 spans 14 residues. The V gene end was trimmed by 5 bases and the J gene end by 1 base; junction bases not matched to a gene: 2. Germline values: CDR1 PRHDT, CDR2 FYEKMQ (reference sequence). As DNA, the CDR3 is TGTGCCAGCAGCCAGGGACAGGGGAACACTGAAGCTTTCTTT. Protein sequence: CASSQGQGNTEAFF.

The chain links TRBV29-1 to TRBJ1-6; 8 bases match TRBD1. J was trimmed by 5 bases and V by 6 bases; bases with no gene match: 3. The germline V gene has CDR1 SQVTM and CDR2 ANQGSEA. The length of the CDR3 is 13 residues. The CDR3 protein is CSVRTGNNSPLHF. The CDR3 DNA reads as TGCAGCGTGAGGACAGGGAATAATTCACCCCTCCACTTT.

The V call is TRBV7-9, the J call TRBJ1-1, with 7 bases lining up with TRBD1. V shed 6 bases and J 3 bases; nucleotides not matched to a gene: 4. Germline V gene sequence: CDR1 SEHNR, CDR2 FQNEAQ (reference sequence). The CDR3 runs to 13 residues. CDR3: CASSYRGDTEAFF. Written as DNA, the CDR3 is TGTGCCAGCAGTTACAGGGGAGACACTGAAGCTTTCTTT.

A few counts support this clone. The chain is built from TRBV29-1 and TRBJ2-7; weak D call: TRBD1 (6 bases). The CDR3 length is 11 residues. Trimming removed 4 bases at V and 6 bases at J, with 10 bases between. Germline V gene sequence: CDR1 SQVTM, CDR2 ANQGSEA. CDR3 residues: CSVGQVAEQYF. In nucleotides, the CDR3 is TGCAGCGTTGGACAGGTAGCCGAGCAGTACTTC.

V and J are TRBV2 and TRBJ2-5; D unclear. V was clipped by 7 bases and J by 0 bases, with 3 bases between them. The CDR3 length is 11 residues. Germline-derived CDR1 and CDR2 are SNHLY and FYNNEI. This CDR3 reads CASTNQETQYF. The CDR3 nucleotides are TGTGCCAGCACTAACCAAGAGACCCAGTACTTC. Filled out from reference TRBV2 and TRBJ2-5, the complete variable domain reads EPEVTQTPSHQVTQMGQEVILRCVPISNHLYFYWYRQILGQKVEFLVSFYNNEISEKSEIFDDQFSVERPDGSNFTLKIRSTKLEDSAMYFCASTNQETQYFGPGTRLLVL.

The rearrangement links TRBV27 to TRBJ1-5; D remains ambiguous. Per the germline V gene, CDR1 is MNHEY and CDR2 is SMNVEV (reference sequence). This CDR3 region has 13 residues. Trimming stripped 2 bases from V and 4 bases from J, with 6 bases between. The CDR3 loop reads CASSLRENQPQHF. The CDR3 region has the DNA TGTGCCAGCAGTTTACGCGAAAATCAGCCCCAGCATTTT.

In this sample, this clone turned up a few times. The rearrangement uses TRBV2 and TRBJ1-6, with D perhaps matching TRBD1 (6 bases). The V end was cut by 3 bases, the J end by 0 bases, with 27 bases between. Germline lookup yields CDR1 SNHLY and CDR2 FYNNEI. CDR3 length: 22 residues. The chain's CDR3 is CASSDDWTDTLQRSSYNSPLHF. CDR3 sequence (DNA): TGTGCCAGCAGTGACGATTGGACAGATACACTACAACGGAGCTCCTATAATTCACCCCTCCACTTT. The variable domain in full, completed from reference TRBV2 and TRBJ1-6, reads EPEVTQTPSHQVTQMGQEVILRCVPISNHLYFYWYRQILGQKVEFLVSFYNNEISEKSEIFDDQFSVERPDGSNFTLKIRSTKLEDSAMYFCASSDDWTDTLQRSSYNSPLHFGNGTRLTVT.

This sequence joins TRBV2 and TRBJ1-2; 9 nucleotides match TRBD1. Losses at the gene ends were 6 bases for V and 5 bases for J; bases not matched to a gene: 7. CDR1 SNHLY and CDR2 FYNNEI come from the germline V gene. CDR3 length: 14 residues. The CDR3 sequence is CASRGPGQGYGYTF. The DNA for the CDR3 is TGTGCCAGCAGAGGCCCGGGACAGGGTTATGGCTACACCTTC.

This clone is a singleton in its sample. The chain carries TRBV7-9 and TRBJ1-1; D possibly corresponds to TRBD1 (6 bases). Germline CDR1 is SEHNR and CDR2 is FQNEAQ (reference sequence). The CDR3 extends over 14 amino acids. V was clipped by 5 bases and J by 4 bases, with 14 bases between them. The CDR3 spells CASSHNTGTTEAFF. The DNA for the CDR3 is TGTGCCAGCAGCCATAATACAGGGACCACTGAAGCTTTCTTT.

The V call is TRBV5-1, the J call TRBJ1-6; 10 nucleotides match TRBD1. The CDR3 runs 18 residues. V lost 2 bases, J lost 5 bases, and 10 bases stayed unmatched. CDR1 and CDR2 (germline): SGHRS, YFSETQ. The CDR3 is CASSLRDRGGTNNSPLHF. The CDR3 DNA sequence: TGCGCCAGCAGCTTACGGGACAGGGGAGGAACGAATAATTCACCCCTCCACTTT.

The chain uses TRBV10-1 and TRBJ2-3; TRBD2 agrees at 16 bases. V lost 5 bases to trimming and J lost 3 bases; unmatched junction nucleotides: 8. The CDR3 contains 18 residues. Germline V gene sequence: CDR1 WNHNN, CDR2 SYGVQD (reference sequence). The CDR3 DNA sequence: TGCGCCAGCAGTTCCGGGACTAGCGGGGGGGCAGGAACAGATACGCAGTATTTT. Protein product: CASSSGTSGGAGTDTQYF.

The chain joins TRBV19 to TRBJ2-7, with TRBD1 matching over 7 bases. Trimming at V came to 3 bases and at J to 3 bases, leaving 5 bases not matched to a gene. Germline V CDR1 and CDR2: LNHDA, SQIVND (reference sequence). The CDR3 totals 14 residues. This chain's CDR3 is CASSIGQGDYEQYF. CDR3 DNA: TGTGCCAGTAGTATCGGGCAGGGGGACTACGAGCAGTACTTC.

The V gene is TRBV11-2, the J gene TRBJ2-7; TRBD1 is a possible D gene (6 bases). Germline lookup yields CDR1 SGHAT and CDR2 FQNNGV. There are 13 residues in the CDR3. V shed 6 bases and J shed 6 bases, with 15 bases lying between them. The CDR3 protein is CASRQIGQSEQYF. The CDR3 nucleotides read TGTGCCAGCAGACAAATAGGACAGTCCGAGCAGTACTTC.

V and J are TRBV2 and TRBJ1-4; no firm D call. Germline-derived CDR1 and CDR2 are SNHLY and FYNNEI. There are 12 residues in the CDR3. Trimming took 4 bases from V and 8 from J, leaving 8 bases between them. Here the CDR3 DNA reads TGTGCCAGCAGTGTCGGAGGGGAAAAACTGTTTTTT. Protein sequence: CASSVGGEKLFF.

This clone appeared a single time. The V gene is TRBV7-7, the J gene TRBJ2-3; D is undetermined. V lost 3 bases to trimming and J lost 1 base, with 8 bases between them. CDR1 SSHAT and CDR2 FNYEAQ come from the germline V gene (reference sequence). The CDR3 spans 14 residues. DNA of the CDR3: TGTGCCAGCAGCTTCGAGTTTGGCACAGATACGCAGTATTTT. Translated: CASSFEFGTDTQYF.

The chain joins TRBV11-2 to TRBJ1-2; a possible D gene is TRBD1 (5 bases). The CDR3 runs to 14 residues. Deletions cut 0 bases from V and 7 bases from J, with 12 bases between. Germline lookup yields CDR1 SGHAT and CDR2 FQNNGV. The CDR3 loop is CASSLDTWGGGYTF. DNA for the CDR3: TGTGCCAGCAGCTTAGATACGTGGGGCGGTGGCTACACCTTC.

V gene TRBV30 combines with J gene TRBJ1-2; D gene uncertain. Germline V CDR1 and CDR2: GTSNPN, SVGIG (reference sequence). The germline V and J ends were trimmed by 3 bases and 2 bases, with 7 bases remaining between them. The CDR3 length is 12 residues. CDR3 sequence (DNA): TGTGCCTGGAGCCCCGGGAACTATGGCTACACCTTC. Its translation is CAWSPGNYGYTF.

The V call is TRBV7-2, the J call TRBJ2-3; D may be TRBD1 (5 bases). Deletions cut 1 base from V and 5 bases from J, with 10 bases between. This CDR3 has 14 residues. Germline CDR1 SGHTA, CDR2 FQGNSA. As DNA, the CDR3 is TGTGCCAGCAGCTTAGGCAGGGTGAGAGATACGCAGTATTTT. It specifies CASSLGRVRDTQYF.

This chain uses TRBV28 with TRBJ1-5; TRBD1 is a possible D gene (5 bases). The V and J ends lost 1 base and 0 bases respectively, with 10 bases between them. Germline V gene data show CDR1 as MDHEN and CDR2 as SYDVKM. The CDR3 has 16 amino acids. The CDR3 DNA is TGTGCCAGCAGTTTATTGGGGGGTTATAGCAATCAGCCCCAGCATTTT. The encoded protein is CASSLLGGYSNQPQHF.

The table lists this clone with a few counts. The chain uses TRBV4-1 and TRBJ2-7, with 7 bases fitting TRBD1. Germline CDR1 and CDR2: MGHRA and YSYEKL. The V and J ends lost 0 bases and 3 bases, in that order; junction bases with no gene match: 14. The CDR3 spans 18 residues. The CDR3 sequence: CASSQDVMYRDRNYEQYF. CDR3 sequence (DNA): TGCGCCAGCAGCCAAGACGTAATGTACAGGGACAGAAACTACGAGCAGTACTTC.

V and J are TRBV11-2 and TRBJ2-5, with no clear D. The J call may be mistaken, given a closer DNA end match to TRBJ2-7. The CDR3 extends over 12 amino acids. Looked up from germline, CDR1 is SGHAT and CDR2 is FQNNGV. The CDR3 loop reads CASSFTADEQYF. The CDR3 DNA reads TGTGCCAGCAGCTTTACAGCTGACGAGCAGTACTTC.

The gene calls are TRBV7-6 and TRBJ2-1; 8 bases match TRBD1. The CDR3 is 16 amino acids. Germline V CDR1 and CDR2: SGHVS, FNYEAQ. Germline trimming cut 1 base from V and 4 bases from J; bases unmatched to any gene: 6. The CDR3 DNA follows: TGTGCCAGCAGCTTAGGGACAGGGCAAACTTACAATGAGCAGTTCTTC. This gives the protein CASSLGTGQTYNEQFF.

The rearrangement links TRBV10-2 to TRBJ2-2; 8 nucleotides match TRBD1. Germline CDR1 WSHSY, CDR2 SAAADI. CDR3 length: 15 amino acids. Unmatched junction bases numbered 8, after V lost 6 bases and J lost 5 bases. CDR3 in amino acids: CASRARQGRTGELFF. DNA for the CDR3: TGCGCCAGCAGAGCTAGACAGGGGCGGACCGGGGAGCTGTTTTTT.

V and J are TRBV19 and TRBJ1-6, with D perhaps matching TRBD1 (6 bases). Trimming took off 3 bases at V and 9 bases at J, with 15 bases between the two ends. Germline V gene lookup returns CDR1 LNHDA and CDR2 SQIVND (reference sequence). The CDR3 contains 15 residues. The CDR3 nucleotides are TGTGCCAGTAGTATTGGACAGTTTAGGGGTTCACCCCTCCACTTT. Its translation is CASSIGQFRGSPLHF. Using reference TRBV19 and TRBJ1-6 for the parts outside the CDR3, the full variable domain is DGGITQSPKYLFRKEGQNVTLSCEQNLNHDAMYWYRQDPGQGLRLIYYSQIVNDFQKGDIAEGYSVSREKKESFPLTVTSAQKNPTAFYLCASSIGQFRGSPLHFGNGTRLTVT.

The CDR3 DNA is TGTGCCAGCAGCTTTCAGGGGCAGGCATCCGGGGAGCTGTTTTTT. It encodes CASSFQGQASGELFF. The gene calls are TRBV11-3 and TRBJ2-2; D possibly corresponds to TRBD1 (6 bases). V gave up 3 bases and J gave up 6 bases, with 14 bases separating them. This CDR3 has 15 residues. Per germline, CDR1 SGHNT and CDR2 YENEEA.